This T cell receptor (beta chain) was identified during a study of blood T cell repertoires in COVID-19 (dated by TCRdb to about 2020). Background for the entire study: Collaborator samples came from the United States, Italy and Spain and covered acute and convalescent phases of COVID-19. The material from the prospective study consisted of cDNA or gDNA derived from T cells, B-cell-depleted T cells, or PBMCs. Subjects who had been exposed to COVID-19, were actively infected with it, or had recovered from it provided the deeply sampled blood TCRbeta repertoires that made up the dataset. The repertoires were made available in a free public database intended to serve as a resource for research on the immune response to SARS-CoV-2. The samples were drawn from two sources: the first 160 participants of the ongoing ImmuneRACE study, and 1,000 to 1,500 subjects contributed by 6 global collaborators. A de-identified subject ID, COVID-19 status, age in years and sex were almost always included in the sample metadata. HLA class I and class II types, where available, came from metadata supplied by the sample provider rather than from assay-based typing.

Points on this clone: Its antigen is not yet known. Base qualities are missing; no much larger clone stands one base away.

TCRbeta CDR3 regions were amplified from genomic DNA using the immunoSEQ Assay, a bias-controlled multiplex PCR. The published analysis was carried out like this. The number of nucleated cells in each sample was estimated by amplification of reference gene primers within the assay. To quantify the absolute abundance of each unique TCRbeta CDR3 rearrangement, sequence reads were collapsed and filtered. For each sample, productive Simpson clonality was calculated as the square root of Simpson's diversity index over productive rearrangements. TCRdb stores this immuneACCESS table with in-frame sequences only. Part of the clones is absent; in the studies checked, under half of the shortfall reflects unresolved V genes, and no reason is known for the rest. The V and J calls and clone size are taken from that table; D and trimming were inferred from the DNA. This sample holds 200,000 or so clones; more than 80% were observed only once. The ten top clones hold around 3.5% of the sample.

Study-level results and caveats: The amount of clinical and demographic metadata varied by source and participant and was provided uncurated.

The germline V gene sets CDR1 to SGDLS and CDR2 to YYNGEE. V lost 0 bases and J lost 3 bases, and the count of bases not matched to a germline gene is 6. The CDR3 numbers 17 residues from cysteine through phenylalanine. CDR3 DNA is the only sequence kept; it has 51 bases, read in frame from the first base. In the prospective study, participants were roughly 18 to 89 years old, resided in about two dozen geographic areas of the United States, and were enrolled through a virtual design. Cohort assignment in the prospective study relied on participant-reported clinical history from a screening survey and a study questionnaire. In the prospective study, whole blood, serum and a nasopharyngeal or oropharyngeal swab were collected from each participant by mobile phlebotomists. Additional blood draws and questionnaires over an approximately two-month period could optionally be provided by prospective study participants. Prospective study blood samples were shipped either frozen or at room temperature before DNA extraction.

The sequence derives from a woman aged 35 to 49 with acute COVID-19. This receptor chain uses TRBV9 and TRBJ2-1; the junction holds 10 bases that match TRBD2. The material sequenced was PBMCs or T cells enriched from blood (not recorded which). The encoded CDR3 is CASSVASGGAFYNEQFF. The nucleotides are TGTGCCAGCAGCGTAGCCAGCGGGGGGGCCTTCTACAATGAGCAGTTCTTC.